These 30 T cell receptor beta chains came from one sample sequenced in a study of human thymus T cells. Some clones are missing from TCRdb's copy, which holds only in-frame ones; the method was immunoSEQ multiplex PCR. The sample records 45,000 to 75,000 clones, 94% being singletons. Sequences were obtained from blood. The receptors derive from a boy under two years old with a congenital heart defect but otherwise immunologically healthy.

The J gene is TRBJ2-7, the V gene TRBV4-1; D possibly matches TRBD1 or TRBD2 (7 bases each). Germline V lookup: CDR1 MGHRA, CDR2 YSYEKL. Trimming cost V 0 bases and J 1 base, with 22 bases left between them. This CDR3 comprises 19 residues. The CDR3: CASSQDRTRGTVGSYEQYF. The CDR3 DNA reads as TGCGCCAGCAGCCAAGACCGGACGCGGGGGACAGTCGGATCCTACGAGCAGTACTTC.

The rearrangement uses TRBV5-4 and TRBJ1-1, with D perhaps matching TRBD1 (5 bases). Germline V lookup: CDR1 SGHNT, CDR2 YYREEE (reference sequence). The ends were cut back, 2 bases at V and 5 bases at J, with 22 bases in the middle. The CDR3 is 17 amino acids. The DNA for the CDR3 is TGTGCCAGCAGCTTCGGACACTTATCTGCTGGGAAGACTGAAGCTTTCTTT. Amino acids: CASSFGHLSAGKTEAFF.

The chain combines TRBV10-1 with TRBJ2-7, with TRBD2 matching over 7 bases. The CDR3 has 13 amino acids. Germline-derived CDR1 and CDR2 are WNHNN and SYGVQD (reference sequence). Unmatched junction bases numbered 6, after V lost 5 bases and J lost 5 bases. As DNA, the CDR3 is TGCGCCAGCAGTCCGCGGGAGAGGAACGAGCAGTACTTC. Protein: CASSPRERNEQYF.

V and J are TRBV7-2 and TRBJ2-3; D is ambiguous. V shed 1 base and J shed 0 bases, with 2 bases lying between them. CDR1 and CDR2 from the germline V gene are SGHTA and FQGNSA. The CDR3 length is 13 residues. CDR3: CASSLGSTDTQYF. In nucleotides, the CDR3 is TGTGCCAGCAGCTTAGGGAGCACAGATACGCAGTATTTT.

The chain has TRBV5-1 and TRBJ1-3; TRBD1 is a possible D gene (5 bases). This CDR3 spans 16 amino acids. CDR1 is SGHRS, CDR2 YFSETQ, per germline. The V end was cut by 0 bases, the J end by 1 base, with 11 bases between. The DNA for the CDR3 is TGCGCCAGCAGCTTGGAGGGGATTGCATCTGGAAACACCATATATTTT. Amino acid sequence: CASSLEGIASGNTIYF.

CDR3 sequence reads: CSAAHLGEQYF. Here the CDR3 DNA reads TGCAGTGCCGCCCACCTGGGCGAGCAGTACTTC. The chain has TRBV20-1 and TRBJ2-7; no firm D call. CDR3 size: 11 residues. In germline, CDR1 is DFQATT, CDR2 SNEGSKA (reference sequence). V was trimmed by 6 bases and J by 6 bases, leaving 12 bases between them.

The CDR3 protein is CASSQLTGGSTDTQYF. DNA of the CDR3: TGCGCCAGCAGCCAACTTACAGGGGGGAGCACAGATACGCAGTATTTT. The chain recombines TRBV4-1 with TRBJ2-3; TRBD1 matches 8 bases. The CDR3 sequence is 16 residues long. V trimming: 2 bases; J trimming: 0 bases; junction bases outside the gene matches: 4. The V gene's germline CDR1 is MGHRA and CDR2 YSYEKL.

The chain uses TRBV7-9 and TRBJ2-3; 7 bases are a match to TRBD1. Germline CDR1 is SEHNR and CDR2 is FQNEAQ (reference sequence). Trimming at V came to 5 bases and at J to 5 bases, leaving 7 bases not matched to a gene. CDR3 size: 14 residues. The CDR3 nucleotides read TGTGCCAGCAGCAAAGACAGGGCGGGAGATACGCAGTATTTT. This codes for CASSKDRAGDTQYF.

The chain couples TRBV5-4 to TRBJ1-2, with D unclear. The length of the CDR3 is 14 residues. The germline gives CDR1 SGHNT, CDR2 YYREEE (reference sequence). V lost 0 bases and J 0 bases, leaving 6 bases between the germline ends. CDR3 region: CASSLGKSNYGYTF. Here the CDR3 DNA reads TGTGCCAGCAGCTTGGGCAAATCTAACTATGGCTACACCTTC.

This chain joins TRBV12-5 and TRBJ2-7, with 8 bases lining up with TRBD1. CDR1 is LGHNT and CDR2 is FRNRAP in the germline V gene. The CDR3 is 20 residues long. The V and J ends lost 1 base and 0 bases, in that order; junction bases with no gene match: 17. The CDR3 DNA is TGTGCTAGTGGTTTGGCCGGGACAGGCCCTCACCTTTTCTCCTCCTACGAGCAGTACTTC. Protein product: CASGLAGTGPHLFSSYEQYF. The variable domain in full, completed from reference TRBV12-5 and TRBJ2-7, reads DARVTQTPRHKVTEMGQEVTMRCQPILGHNTVFWYRQTMMQGLELLAYFRNRAPLDDSGMPKDRFSAEMPDATLATLKIQPSEPRDSAVYFCASGLAGTGPHLFSSYEQYFGPGTRLTVT.

This clone appeared once. The genes are TRBV27 and TRBJ2-1; no clear D. V lost 5 bases to trimming and J lost 0 bases, with 5 bases between them. Germline CDR1 is MNHEY and CDR2 is SMNVEV (reference sequence). CDR3 length equals 13 residues. The CDR3 region has the DNA TGTGCCAGCAGTATCGGCTCCTACAATGAGCAGTTCTTC. It specifies CASSIGSYNEQFF.

V usage is TRBV6-6 and J usage is TRBJ2-7; the match to TRBD1 covers 7 bases. The junction had 8 bases not matched to a gene; V was cut back by 2 bases and J by 1 base. This CDR3 is 16 amino acids long. From germline, CDR1 is MNHNY and CDR2 SVGAGI (reference sequence). The CDR3 sequence: CASSYKRQGVSYEQYF. The CDR3 DNA follows: TGTGCCAGCAGTTACAAGAGGCAGGGGGTGTCCTACGAGCAGTACTTC.

V gene TRBV5-5 combines with J gene TRBJ1-3; D remains ambiguous. Between the trimmed V and J ends, which lost 0 bases and 5 bases, there was a span of 15 bases. Germline loops: CDR1 SGHKS, CDR2 YYEKEE (reference sequence). This CDR3 is built from 16 residues. DNA for the CDR3: TGTGCCAGCAGCTTGGGTACGAGGGTTATAAGAAACACCATATATTTT. It specifies CASSLGTRVIRNTIYF.

The V and J genes are TRBV4-3 and TRBJ2-1; D might be TRBD1 or TRBD2, each matching 5 bases. The CDR3 extends over 15 amino acids. Trimming cost V 0 bases and J 4 bases, with 10 bases left between them. Germline CDR1 is LGHNA and CDR2 is YSLEER. In DNA, the CDR3 is TGCGCCAGCAGCCAAGAGTGGGACCCATACAATGAGCAGTTCTTC. Translation: CASSQEWDPYNEQFF.

This clone was counted a few times. The chain is built from TRBV2 and TRBJ1-1; D not resolved. The CDR3 contains 13 residues. With 8 bases removed from V and 1 base from J, the gap between germline ends came to 11 bases. From germline, CDR1 is SNHLY and CDR2 FYNNEI. The CDR3 region is CASCSHPNTEAFF. The CDR3 region has the DNA TGTGCCAGCTGTTCCCACCCGAACACTGAAGCTTTCTTT.

This chain uses TRBV28 with TRBJ2-7; 7 bases align to TRBD1. J lost 0 bases, V lost 1 base, and 6 bases had no gene match. Germline assignment: CDR1 MDHEN and CDR2 SYDVKM. This CDR3 has 16 residues. As DNA, the CDR3 is TGTGCCAGCAGTTTATATCGCCAGGGGGTCTCCTACGAGCAGTACTTC. This sequence encodes CASSLYRQGVSYEQYF.

The genes are TRBV9 and TRBJ2-3; D is perhaps TRBD1 or TRBD2 (5 bases each). This CDR3 is 15 amino acids long. Germline values: CDR1 SGDLS, CDR2 YYNGEE. Trimming took 0 bases from V and 5 from J, leaving 13 bases between them. The CDR3 bases are TGTGCCAGCAGCGTAGACTACCCTGGGGGAGATACGCAGTATTTT. Encoded protein: CASSVDYPGGDTQYF. Looking up the rest from reference TRBV9 and TRBJ2-3 gives the full variable domain: DSGVTQTPKHLITATGQRVTLRCSPRSGDLSVYWYQQSLDQGLQFLIQYYNGEERAKGNILERFSAQQFPDLHSELNLSSLELGDSALYFCASSVDYPGGDTQYFGPGTRLTVL.

For this clone: A junction boundary mismatches the germline segment, possibly from a read error. V usage is TRBV11-2 and J usage is TRBJ2-1; 9 bases align to TRBD1. The CDR3 length is 14 residues. The germline CDR1 and CDR2 sequences are SGHAT and FQNNGV. DNA for the CDR3: TGTGCCAGCAGCGTAGACAGGGGGAAGGGGGAGCAGTTCTTC. Amino acid sequence: CASSVDRGKGEQFF.

The V gene is TRBV7-2, the J gene TRBJ2-5; possibly TRBD1 for D (6 bases). The V and J ends lost 2 bases and 6 bases respectively, with 10 bases between them. The germline V gene has CDR1 SGHTA and CDR2 FQGNSA. The CDR3 length is 13 residues. The CDR3 is CASSLLQGKTQYF. The CDR3 DNA reads as TGTGCCAGCAGCTTATTACAGGGAAAGACCCAGTACTTC.

This clone has only a few counts. The chain carries TRBV30 and TRBJ1-1; D not certain. Trimming took off 1 base at V and 3 bases at J, with 3 bases between the two ends. This CDR3 contains 11 residues. CDR1 and CDR2 from the germline V gene are GTSNPN and SVGIG (reference sequence). In nucleotides, the CDR3 is TGTGCCTGGAGTGCGGACACTGAAGCTTTCTTT. Encoded protein: CAWSADTEAFF.

This sequence joins TRBV9 and TRBJ2-5; TRBD2 matches at 7 bases. Germline V gives CDR1 SGDLS, CDR2 YYNGEE. The CDR3 contains 16 residues. The V segment lost 4 bases and the J segment 5 bases; nucleotides outside the gene matches: 14. CDR3 amino acids: CASSPPTLGGTETQYF. CDR3 DNA sequence: TGTGCCAGCAGCCCTCCTACTCTCGGGGGGACCGAGACCCAGTACTTC.

The gene calls are TRBV6-5 and TRBJ2-3; TRBD2 matches at 7 bases. The junction had 2 bases not matched to a gene; V was cut back by 1 base and J by 1 base. In germline, CDR1 is MNHEY, CDR2 SVGAGI. The CDR3 loop spans 15 amino acids. CDR3 in amino acids: CASSYFRGGTDTQYF. DNA for the CDR3: TGTGCCAGCAGTTACTTTCGGGGGGGCACAGATACGCAGTATTTT.

The rearrangement links TRBV30 to TRBJ2-7; D possibly corresponds to TRBD1 (5 bases). Trimming stripped 0 bases from V and 6 bases from J, with 18 bases between. The germline V gene has CDR1 GTSNPN and CDR2 SVGIG (reference sequence). This CDR3 is built from 15 residues. The CDR3, as DNA: TGTGCCTGGAGTGTACCCGGACACCCTCCCTCCGAGCAGTACTTC. Translating it yields CAWSVPGHPPSEQYF.

The chain couples TRBV10-3 to TRBJ2-3; TRBD2 agrees at 13 bases. Germline CDR1 reads ENHRY; CDR2 reads SYGVKD. CDR3 size: 16 residues. V dropped 4 bases and J dropped 2; count of bases not matched to a gene: 3. The CDR3 reads CAISVGLAGATDTQYF. CDR3 bases: TGTGCCATCAGTGTAGGACTAGCGGGAGCCACAGATACGCAGTATTTT.

The rearrangement uses TRBV4-2 and TRBJ2-1, with D perhaps matching TRBD2 (5 bases). CDR1 and CDR2 (germline): LGHNA, YNFKEQ. CDR3 length equals 15 residues. Trimming pared 5 bases from V and 3 bases from J, leaving 14 bases between. CDR3 DNA sequence: TGTGCCAGCAGCTTACGACCCGGAGGCTACAATGAGCAGTTCTTC. Translation: CASSLRPGGYNEQFF.

This clone was recorded a few times. The genes are TRBV28 and TRBJ1-1; D unclear. Trimming cost V 7 bases and J 1 base, with 10 bases left between them. Germline assignment: CDR1 MDHEN and CDR2 SYDVKM. The CDR3 is made up of 13 amino acids. CDR3 bases: TGTGCCAGCACCGGGCGCGGGAACACTGAAGCTTTCTTT. Encoded protein: CASTGRGNTEAFF.

V and J are TRBV14 and TRBJ2-1; no clear D gene. This CDR3 has 14 residues. Looked up from germline, CDR1 is SGHDN and CDR2 is FVKESK. V was shortened by 1 base and J by 0 bases, with 4 bases between the two germline ends. CDR3 nucleotides: TGTGCCAGCAGCCAAGCTAGCTCCTACAATGAGCAGTTCTTC. This encodes CASSQASSYNEQFF.

J is TRBJ2-5 and V is TRBV5-5; unclear D gene. CDR1 is SGHKS, CDR2 YYEKEE, per germline (reference sequence). The ends were cut back, 1 base at V and 2 bases at J, with 9 bases in the middle. The CDR3 spans 14 residues. Here the CDR3 reads CASSLIPGQETQYF. CDR3 bases: TGTGCCAGCAGCTTGATCCCAGGACAAGAGACCCAGTACTTC. The whole variable domain, filled in from reference TRBV5-5 and TRBJ2-5, reads DAGVTQSPTHLIKTRGQQVTLRCSPISGHKSVSWYQQVLGQGPQFIFQYYEKEERGRGNFPDRFSARQFPNYSSELNVNALLLGDSALYLCASSLIPGQETQYFGPGTRLLVL.

This chain uses TRBV5-1 with TRBJ1-1; TRBD1 matches 8 bases. V dropped 1 base and J dropped 0; count of bases not matched to a gene: 2. The CDR3 is 15 residues long. Per the germline V gene, CDR1 is SGHRS and CDR2 is YFSETQ. The CDR3: CASSLQGALNTEAFF. CDR3 sequence (DNA): TGCGCCAGCAGCTTGCAGGGGGCCCTGAACACTGAAGCTTTCTTT. The full variable domain, its missing parts supplied by reference TRBV5-1 and TRBJ1-1, is KAGVTQTPRYLIKTRGQQVTLSCSPISGHRSVSWYQQTPGQGLQFLFEYFSETQRNKGNFPGRFSGRQFSNSRSEMNVSTLELGDSALYLCASSLQGALNTEAFFGQGTRLTVV.

CDR3: CASSLDRGNQPQHF. Here the CDR3 DNA reads TGTGCCAGCAGCTTGGACAGGGGCAATCAGCCCCAGCATTTT. This chain connects TRBV7-3 to TRBJ1-5, with 8 positions matching TRBD1. The germline V gene has CDR1 SGHTA and CDR2 FQGTGA. This CDR3 is built from 14 residues. J lost 2 bases, V lost 3 bases, and 0 bases had no gene match.